Listed here are 21 T cell receptor beta chains from one sample, sequenced in a study of metastatic and nonmetastatic thyroid tumors (dated by TCRdb to about 2020). No patient had received any treatment before thyroid surgery. The library was produced with PCR. For sequencing, an Illumina HiSeq 4000 was employed. TCRdb reworked the public reads: Q25 trimming with fastp, MiXCR clone assembly, productive beta chains retained. The table for this sample lists about 49,000 clones; 20% of them were counted only once. Under 4.5% of the sample is taken by the ten largest. Sequencing was carried out using blood. These receptors were collected from a female donor with papillary thyroid cancer or a benign thyroid nodule (not recorded which). Some clones in this sample may be carry-over from other donors' samples.

Comments on this clone: A read error is possible here, since a much larger clone lies one base away. The same CDR3 also results from other DNA sequences found in this sample. DNA for the CDR3: TGTGCCAGCAGTCCCGCCCCTGACAGCAGCGCAGATACTCAGTATTTT. It specifies CASSPAPDSSADTQYF. The chain carries TRBV27 and TRBJ2-3, with D possibly matching TRBD1 (5 bases). CDR1 is MNHEY and CDR2 is SMNVEV in the germline V gene (reference sequence). CDR3 length: 16 residues.

Concerning this clone: An end of the junction differs from the germline gene, which may be a read error. The chain has TRBV11-2 and TRBJ2-3; possibly TRBD2 for D (6 bases). The CDR3 has 16 residues. The germline V gene encodes CDR1 SGHAT and CDR2 FQNNGV. This CDR3 is CSSRTTDAGCRDTQYF. CDR3 DNA: TGTTCCAGCAGGACCACCGATGCGGGATGCAGAGATACGCAGTATTTT. The full variable domain, its missing parts supplied by reference TRBV11-2 and TRBJ2-3, is EAGVAQSPRYKIIEKRQSVAFWCNPISGHATLYWYQQILGQGPKLLIQFQNNGVVDDSQLPKDRFSAERLKGVDSTLKIQPAKLEDSAVYLCSSRTTDAGCRDTQYFGPGTRLTVL.

This clone was seen a few times. Being one base from a much bigger clone, this may be a read error. The chain is built from TRBV7-7 and TRBJ2-5; D is uncertain. This CDR3 has 15 residues. Germline V gives CDR1 SSHAT, CDR2 FNYEAQ (reference sequence). The CDR3 DNA reads as TGTGCTAGCAGCCCATGCGGTGGGGTGGAAGAGACCCAGTACTTC. Translated: CASSPCGGVEETQYF.

The sample holds one count of this clone. V usage is TRBV28 and J usage is TRBJ1-1; 7 bases line up with TRBD1. The junction had 10 bases not matched to a gene; V was cut back by 6 bases and J by 3 bases. Per germline, CDR1 MDHEN and CDR2 SYDVKM. This CDR3 spans 15 amino acids. CDR3 DNA sequence: TGTGCCAGCAGGGAGGGGGCTGGGGTGTACACTGAAGCTTTCTTT. Its translation: CASREGAGVYTEAFF.

This clone was recorded many times. The V and J genes are TRBV3-1 and TRBJ2-2; D assignment may be TRBD1 or TRBD2 (5 bases each). CDR1 is LGHDT, CDR2 YNNKEL, per germline (reference sequence). CDR3 length equals 15 residues. Trimming removed 0 bases from V and 4 bases from J, with 9 bases in between. CDR3 protein: CASSQDEGRTGELFF. CDR3 sequence (DNA): TGTGCCAGCAGCCAAGACGAGGGGCGCACCGGGGAGCTGTTTTTT.

This clone has a handful of counts. V usage is TRBV28 and J usage is TRBJ2-3, with D possibly called TRBD1 or TRBD2 (6 bases each). The V end was cut by 5 bases, the J end by 15 bases, with 33 bases between. The germline V gene encodes CDR1 MDHEN and CDR2 SYDVKM. The CDR3 loop spans 17 amino acids. CDR3 region: CASSPPWGDKSTDTRYF. DNA of the CDR3: TGTGCCAGCAGTCCCCCGTGGGGGGACAAGAGCACAGATACGCGTTATTTT.

This clone has ten or more counts. The genes are TRBV12-5 and TRBJ1-5; possibly TRBD1 for D (5 bases). V was cut by 6 bases and J by 6 bases, with 21 bases left in between. The CDR3 is 16 residues long. Germline lookup yields CDR1 LGHNT and CDR2 FRNRAP. The DNA of the CDR3 is TGTGCTAGTGGGCCCCGGGGGAGTTCCTCGAGTCAGCCCCAGCATTTT. Amino acid sequence: CASGPRGSSSSQPQHF.

The CDR3 here is CAWSVMGNQPQHF. The CDR3 nucleotides are TGTGCCTGGAGTGTAATGGGTAATCAGCCCCAGCATTTT. This rearrangement joins TRBV30 to TRBJ1-5; D call uncertain. This CDR3 comprises 13 residues. The V gene lost 0 bases and the J gene lost 4 bases, with 7 bases spanning the gap. From germline, CDR1 is GTSNPN and CDR2 SVGIG (reference sequence).

There are many counts of this clone. The chain links TRBV3-1 to TRBJ1-5, with D possibly TRBD1 on 6 matching bases. Germline lookup yields CDR1 LGHDT and CDR2 YNNKEL (reference sequence). Trimming removed 1 base at V and 5 bases at J, with 9 bases between. The CDR3 spans 14 residues. The CDR3 loop is CASSQATGDQPQHF. In nucleotides, the CDR3 is TGTGCCAGCAGCCAAGCGACAGGCGATCAGCCCCAGCATTTT.

This clone was counted only a few times. A read error may be the cause here, since a much bigger clone is one base away. The V gene is TRBV10-3, the J gene TRBJ1-2; D not resolved. From germline, CDR1 is ENHRY and CDR2 SYGVKD. Trimming took off 9 bases at V and 6 bases at J, with 11 bases between the two ends. There are 11 residues in the CDR3. CDR3 sequence (DNA): TGTGCCATTCAAACAGTGAATGGCTACACCTTC. Protein product: CAIQTVNGYTF.

This clone appeared many times. The chain joins TRBV30 to TRBJ1-4; D perhaps matches TRBD1 (5 bases). The CDR3 contains 13 residues. Germline V gives CDR1 GTSNPN, CDR2 SVGIG (reference sequence). V lost 1 base and J lost 7, with 10 bases in between. This chain's CDR3 is CAWSEGTAEKLFF. In nucleotides, the CDR3 is TGTGCCTGGAGTGAAGGGACGGCTGAAAAACTGTTTTTT.

This clone was counted many times. The CDR3 sequence: CASSYAGFEQYF. The CDR3 nucleotides read TGTGCCAGCAGTTATGCGGGTTTCGAGCAGTACTTC. The chain carries TRBV6-2 or TRBV6-3 and TRBJ2-7; perhaps TRBD2 as D (5 bases). Per germline, CDR1 MNHEY and CDR2 SVGEGT. This CDR3 contains 12 residues. Deletions cut 3 bases from V and 6 bases from J, with 9 bases between.

This clone is a singleton in its sample. This chain links TRBV4-2 with TRBJ2-1; tentative D call: TRBD1 (6 bases). Deletions cut 3 bases from V and 6 bases from J, with 15 bases between. Germline V gives CDR1 LGHNA, CDR2 YNFKEQ. CDR3 length: 15 amino acids. CDR3 residues: CASSQEEGESNEQFF. The CDR3 coding sequence is TGTGCCAGCAGCCAGGAAGAGGGGGAGAGCAATGAGCAGTTCTTC.

The V and J genes are TRBV11-2 and TRBJ1-2; D remains ambiguous. Germline V gene lookup returns CDR1 SGHAT and CDR2 FQNNGV. Trimming pared 0 bases from V and 8 bases from J, leaving 10 bases between. This CDR3 is built from 13 residues. CDR3 sequence reads: CASSLDRRVGYTF. The CDR3 DNA reads as TGTGCCAGCAGCTTAGATAGGAGGGTAGGCTACACCTTC.

This clone was detected many times. This chain joins TRBV10-2 and TRBJ2-7, with D maybe TRBD2 (6 bases). The germline gives CDR1 WSHSY, CDR2 SAAADI. There are 13 residues in the CDR3. With 5 bases removed from V and 3 bases from J, the gap between germline ends came to 11 bases. In DNA form, the CDR3 reads TGCGCCAGCAGTTTCGGCGGGAACTACGAGCAGTACTTC. Amino acid sequence: CASSFGGNYEQYF.

The chain uses TRBV7-3 and TRBJ2-7, with 8 nucleotides matching TRBD1. CDR3 length equals 12 residues. Germline CDR1 and CDR2: SGHTA and FQGTGA. Losses at the gene ends were 4 bases for V and 10 bases for J; bases not matched to a gene: 6. This CDR3 reads CASSSGGVDQYF. DNA for the CDR3: TGTGCCAGCAGCTCAGGGGGCGTTGATCAGTACTTC.

This clone was observed many times. The chain couples TRBV28 to TRBJ2-1; D gene unclear. Germline V lookup: CDR1 MDHEN, CDR2 SYDVKM. The CDR3 consists of 11 residues. Trimming removed 8 bases from V and 8 bases from J, with 10 bases in between. CDR3 amino acids: CASYGKYEQFF. The CDR3 nucleotides read TGTGCCAGCTATGGAAAGTATGAGCAGTTCTTC.

This clone was counted at least ten times. Other DNA sequences in this sample translate to the same CDR3. The gene calls are TRBV20-1 and TRBJ2-5; 12 bases are a match to TRBD2. V gave up 3 bases and J gave up 4 bases; unmatched junction bases: 9. CDR3 length equals 16 residues. CDR1 and CDR2 from the germline V gene are DFQATT and SNEGSKA (reference sequence). The CDR3 DNA follows: TGCAGTGCTAGTGCAGCGGGACTAGCGGGTACAGAGACCCAGTACTTC. This translates into CSASAAGLAGTETQYF.

The V call is TRBV7-3, the J call TRBJ2-1; 9 nucleotides agree with TRBD1. This CDR3 is 17 amino acids long. The ends lost 5 bases at V and 2 bases at J; junction bases unmatched: 10. Germline loops: CDR1 SGHTA, CDR2 FQGTGA. CDR3 amino acids: CASSLDRGINPYNEQFF. In DNA, the CDR3 is TGTGCCAGCAGCCTCGACAGGGGGATAAATCCCTACAATGAGCAGTTCTTC.

This clone was counted many times. This chain links TRBV5-1 with TRBJ2-3; possible D gene TRBD2, 6 bases. Germline lookup yields CDR1 SGHRS and CDR2 YFSETQ. The V end lost 3 bases, the J end lost 8 bases, and 16 bases lay between the germline ends. CDR3 size: 14 residues. This chain's CDR3 is CASSSGELEGTQYF. The CDR3 nucleotides read TGCGCCAGCAGCTCGGGAGAATTGGAGGGTACGCAGTATTTT.

The sample holds many counts of this clone. The genes are TRBV5-1 and TRBJ2-5; TRBD2 agrees at 13 bases. Germline V gene data show CDR1 as SGHRS and CDR2 as YFSETQ. The CDR3 covers 16 residues. J was trimmed by 4 bases and V by 0 bases; bases with no gene match: 3. The DNA of the CDR3 is TGCGCCAGCAGCTTGGAACTAGCGGGAGGGAGAGAGACCCAGTACTTC. Translated: CASSLELAGGRETQYF.